The next 13 T cell receptor beta chains were all read from a single sample in a study of vaccination effects on CD4 cells after COVID-19. Cultured cells yielded isolated CD4+ T cells after 10 days. The method was immunoSEQ multiplex PCR; TCRdb's version includes in-frame clones alone and lacks a portion of them. The table records some 31,000 clones, less than 85% of them present only once. What these receptors recognize is not known. The sequencing here drew on CD4+ T cells from PBMCs cultured without peptide, taken before COVID-19 vaccination. The receptors were gathered from a human donor who received a COVID-19 vaccine.

The chain uses TRBV19 and TRBJ1-6, with D hard to call. Germline V gene lookup returns CDR1 LNHDA and CDR2 SQIVND (reference sequence). The CDR3 length is 16 residues. The germline V and J ends were trimmed by 6 bases and 3 bases, with 15 bases remaining between them. CDR3 DNA: TGTGCCAGTAGCTTAAGGCCACAGCTCTATAATTCACCCCTCCACTTT. Its translation: CASSLRPQLYNSPLHF.

This chain uses TRBV3-1 (or the pseudogene TRBV3-2) with TRBJ2-2; D is perhaps TRBD1 or TRBD2 (5 bases each). V lost 2 bases to trimming and J lost 0 bases, with 7 bases between them. Germline CDR1 reads LGHDT; CDR2 reads YNNKEL (reference sequence). The CDR3 covers 15 residues. The CDR3 bases are TGTGCCAGCAGCCAACTGGGACCGAACACCGGGGAGCTGTTTTTT. Translation gives CASSQLGPNTGELFF.

The chain links TRBV20-1 to TRBJ2-3; 9 bases map to TRBD2. This CDR3 has 16 residues. The junction had 20 bases not matched to a gene; V was cut back by 7 bases and J by 9 bases. The germline V gene encodes CDR1 DFQATT and CDR2 SNEGSKA (reference sequence). The CDR3 DNA is TGCAGTGGAAGTGACACTAGCGGGTCCTGGGCGGGGACGCAGTATTTT. It codes for CSGSDTSGSWAGTQYF.

The J gene is TRBJ2-5, the V gene TRBV14, with 10 bases aligning to TRBD1. The CDR3 covers 16 residues. Trimming took 3 bases from V and 4 from J; bases not matched to a gene: 8. The germline gives CDR1 SGHDN, CDR2 FVKESK. In DNA, the CDR3 is TGTGCCAGCAGCCAGCTGGGACAGGGGAGGGGAGAGACCCAGTACTTC. It yields the protein CASSQLGQGRGETQYF.

The gene calls are TRBV12-3 or TRBV12-4 and TRBJ1-1; weak D call: TRBD1 (6 bases). Trimming took 8 bases from V and 2 from J, leaving 12 bases between them. The CDR3 loop spans 13 amino acids. The CDR3 loop reads CASSWGPNTEAFF. DNA for the CDR3: TGTGCCAGCTCATGGGGGCCAAACACTGAAGCTTTCTTT.

The rearrangement links TRBV10-1 to TRBJ1-4; possibly TRBD1 for D (5 bases). The CDR3 is 15 residues long. V was cut by 5 bases and J by 0 bases, with 10 bases left in between. Looked up from germline, CDR1 is WNHNN and CDR2 is SYGVQD (reference sequence). CDR3 coding DNA: TGCGCCAGCAGTATGGGGACTGCAACTAATGAAAAACTGTTTTTT. Translating it yields CASSMGTATNEKLFF.

The V call is TRBV5-1, the J call TRBJ2-5; D call uncertain. V lost 1 base, J lost 0 bases, and 10 bases lay in between. This CDR3 spans 15 amino acids. CDR1 is SGHRS and CDR2 is YFSETQ in the germline V gene. CDR3 coding DNA: TGCGCCAGCAGCTTGTGGACCGGAGACCAAGAGACCCAGTACTTC. Its translation: CASSLWTGDQETQYF.

V usage is TRBV12-5 and J usage is TRBJ2-5; 8 positions agree with TRBD2. CDR1 is LGHNT, CDR2 FRNRAP, per germline. CDR3 length: 14 residues. J lost 5 bases, V lost 4 bases, and 6 bases had no gene match. For the CDR3, the DNA is TGTGCTAGTGGTTACCGGGGGGGAGTTGAGACCCAGTACTTC. This translates into CASGYRGGVETQYF.

The V and J genes are TRBV9 and TRBJ1-3; the D gene is possibly TRBD1 (5 bases). Germline CDR1 reads SGDLS; CDR2 reads YYNGEE. The length of the CDR3 is 14 residues. Trimming removed 5 bases at V and 4 bases at J, with 13 bases between. The CDR3 sequence is CASSPLGGGNTIYF. The CDR3 nucleotides read TGTGCCAGCAGTCCTCTGGGGGGAGGAAACACCATATATTTT.

The V call is TRBV30, the J call TRBJ2-1; TRBD2 might be the D (6 bases). V was cut by 3 bases and J by 15 bases, with 24 bases left in between. The CDR3 is 14 residues long. Germline-derived CDR1 and CDR2 are GTSNPN and SVGIG (reference sequence). The CDR3 region is CAWSFTSSVSRRFF. The DNA for the CDR3 is TGTGCCTGGAGCTTTACTAGCTCGGTTTCACGTAGGTTCTTC.

This chain uses TRBV19 with TRBJ2-7; 9 nucleotides align to TRBD1. The V segment lost 5 bases and the J segment 7 bases; nucleotides outside the gene matches: 6. CDR3 size: 13 residues. Germline CDR1 and CDR2: LNHDA and SQIVND (reference sequence). DNA of the CDR3: TGTGCCAGTAGTTCCGGACAGGGGTGGGAGCAGTACTTC. It yields the protein CASSSGQGWEQYF.

V usage is TRBV2 and J usage is TRBJ2-3; no clear D. This CDR3 has 12 residues. Germline V gives CDR1 SNHLY, CDR2 FYNNEI. V lost 9 bases, J lost 1 base, and 8 bases lay in between. The CDR3 here is CASAPRTDTQYF. The DNA for the CDR3 is TGTGCCAGTGCCCCCCGCACAGATACGCAGTATTTT.

This clone has just a few counts. The CDR3 is CASSIQGTSPLHF. Here the CDR3 DNA reads TGTGCCAGTAGTATACAGGGAACTTCACCCCTCCACTTT. The chain couples TRBV19 to TRBJ1-6; possible D gene TRBD1, 5 bases. Germline CDR1 is LNHDA and CDR2 is SQIVND (reference sequence). CDR3 length equals 13 residues. V dropped 2 bases and J dropped 9 bases, with 8 bases sitting between them.